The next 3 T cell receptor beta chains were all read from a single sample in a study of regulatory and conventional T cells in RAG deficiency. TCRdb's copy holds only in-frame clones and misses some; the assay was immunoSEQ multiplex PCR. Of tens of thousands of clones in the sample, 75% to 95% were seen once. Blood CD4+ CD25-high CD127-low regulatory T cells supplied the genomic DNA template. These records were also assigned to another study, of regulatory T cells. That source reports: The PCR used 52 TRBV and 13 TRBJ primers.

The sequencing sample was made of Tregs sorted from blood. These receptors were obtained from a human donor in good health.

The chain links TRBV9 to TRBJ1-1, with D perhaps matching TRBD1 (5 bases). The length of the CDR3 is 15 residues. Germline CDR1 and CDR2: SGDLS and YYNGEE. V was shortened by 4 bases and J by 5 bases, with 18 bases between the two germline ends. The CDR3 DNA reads TGTGCCAGCAGCACCATCGAGGGGAGAGGAACTGAAGCTTTCTTT. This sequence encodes CASSTIEGRGTEAFF.

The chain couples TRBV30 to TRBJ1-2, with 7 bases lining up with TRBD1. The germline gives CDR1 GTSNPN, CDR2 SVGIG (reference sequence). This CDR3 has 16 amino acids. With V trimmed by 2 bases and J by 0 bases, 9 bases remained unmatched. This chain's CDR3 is CAWSFYQGGSNYGYTF. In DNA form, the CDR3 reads TGTGCCTGGAGTTTCTATCAAGGGGGCTCTAACTATGGCTACACCTTC.

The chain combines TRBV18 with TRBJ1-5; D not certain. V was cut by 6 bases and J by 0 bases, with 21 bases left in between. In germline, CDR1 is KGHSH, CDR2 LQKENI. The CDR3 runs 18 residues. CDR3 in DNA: TGTGCCAGCTCCACCGGGCCCCTCACCGCTTATAGCAATCAGCCCCAGCATTTT. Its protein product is CASSTGPLTAYSNQPQHF.